One and the same sample provided the 29 T cell receptor beta chains below, sequenced in a study of blood T cell repertoires in COVID-19. Here immunoSEQ multiplex PCR was the method, and the copy in TCRdb shows in-frame clones only, minus some. Here the sample spans about 75,000 clones, around 83% being singletons. The sequenced sample was peripheral blood. Receptor source: a woman aged 50 to 60 with acute or convalescent COVID-19.

The V gene is TRBV10-3, the J gene TRBJ2-3; 9 bases match TRBD1. Germline CDR1 is ENHRY and CDR2 is SYGVKD. V shed 5 bases and J 0 bases; nucleotides not matched to a gene: 3. CDR3 size: 15 residues. DNA for the CDR3: TGTGCCATCAGTACCGGGACAGGGAGCACAGATACGCAGTATTTT. Its protein is CAISTGTGSTDTQYF.

V gene TRBV20-1 combines with J gene TRBJ2-1, with D possibly being TRBD2 (5 bases). V lost 3 bases to trimming and J lost 3 bases, with 12 bases between them. This CDR3 contains 14 residues. The germline gives CDR1 DFQATT, CDR2 SNEGSKA (reference sequence). The CDR3 here is CSASMSSSYNEQFF. The CDR3 DNA reads as TGCAGTGCTAGTATGTCTAGCAGCTACAATGAGCAGTTCTTC.

The gene calls are TRBV9 and TRBJ2-7, with D maybe TRBD2 (5 bases). This CDR3 is built from 14 residues. Germline lookup yields CDR1 SGDLS and CDR2 YYNGEE. V lost 0 bases to trimming and J lost 6 bases, with 13 bases between them. The CDR3 region is CASSVDYGIGEQYF. In nucleotides, the CDR3 is TGTGCCAGCAGCGTAGATTACGGGATTGGCGAGCAGTACTTC.

The rearrangement joins TRBV19 to TRBJ1-1; D unclear. V gave up 9 bases and J gave up 1 base, with 9 bases separating them. The CDR3 sequence is 12 residues long. Germline loops: CDR1 LNHDA, CDR2 SQIVND (reference sequence). The CDR3 sequence: CASKTTNTEAFF. CDR3 DNA: TGTGCCAGCAAGACAACGAACACTGAAGCTTTCTTT.

The chain employs TRBV11-2 and TRBJ2-3, with 7 bases lining up with TRBD2. Germline V gene data show CDR1 as SGHAT and CDR2 as FQNNGV. With V trimmed by 5 bases and J by 7 bases, 6 bases remained unmatched. There are 13 residues in the CDR3. CDR3 DNA: TGTGCCAGCAGCCCAGGACTAGACTATACGCAGTATTTT. It yields the protein CASSPGLDYTQYF. Using reference TRBV11-2 and TRBJ2-3 for the parts outside the CDR3, the full variable domain is EAGVAQSPRYKIIEKRQSVAFWCNPISGHATLYWYQQILGQGPKLLIQFQNNGVVDDSQLPKDRFSAERLKGVDSTLKIQPAKLEDSAVYLCASSPGLDYTQYFGPGTRLTVL.

CDR3 nucleotide sequence: TGTGCCAGCAGTTCCAGACAGGGGTGGTCTGGAAACACCATATATTTT. Protein sequence: CASSSRQGWSGNTIYF. The chain recombines TRBV27 with TRBJ1-3; 8 bases fit TRBD1. CDR1 is MNHEY, CDR2 SMNVEV, per germline (reference sequence). The CDR3 runs to 16 residues. Trimming took 4 bases from V and 1 from J; bases not matched to a gene: 6.

The chain joins TRBV2 to TRBJ2-4, with unresolved D. The CDR3 loop spans 11 amino acids. Germline-derived CDR1 and CDR2 are SNHLY and FYNNEI. The CDR3 sequence: CAVLAKNIQYF. Written as DNA, the CDR3 is TGTGCTGTTCTAGCCAAAAACATTCAGTACTTC.

This chain uses TRBV5-6 with TRBJ1-1, with D perhaps TRBD1 (5 bases). This CDR3 is built from 14 residues. V was trimmed by 3 bases and J by 2 bases, leaving 11 bases between them. The germline CDR1 and CDR2 sequences are SGHDT and YYEEEE. CDR3: CASSYRQTNTEAFF. Here the CDR3 DNA reads TGTGCCAGCAGCTACAGACAGACTAACACTGAAGCTTTCTTT. The full variable domain, completed using reference TRBV5-6 and TRBJ1-1, is DAGVTQSPTHLIKTRGQQVTLRCSPKSGHDTVSWYQQALGQGPQFIFQYYEEEERQRGNFPDRFSGHQFPNYSSELNVNALLLGDSALYLCASSYRQTNTEAFFGQGTRLTVV.

V gene TRBV7-3 combines with J gene TRBJ2-2; TRBD2 is a possible D gene (5 bases). Trimming took 6 bases from V and 3 from J, leaving 11 bases between them. The CDR3 is 14 amino acids. Germline V lookup: CDR1 SGHTA, CDR2 FQGTGA. For the CDR3, the DNA is TGTGCCAGCAGAAGGGAGCCCTACACCGGGGAGCTGTTTTTT. Its translation is CASRREPYTGELFF.

This chain uses TRBV4-1 with TRBJ2-7, with 14 bases matching TRBD2. After removal of 0 bases from V and 6 bases from J, the junction contained 4 bases not matched to a gene. Germline CDR1 and CDR2: MGHRA and YSYEKL. This CDR3 region has 16 residues. CDR3 in DNA: TGCGCCAGCAGCCAAGAATGGGGACTAGCGGGAGCCGAGCAGTACTTC. Its translation is CASSQEWGLAGAEQYF.

The chain links TRBV7-9 to TRBJ1-6, with 9 bases identical to TRBD1. Germline V gene sequence: CDR1 SEHNR, CDR2 FQNEAQ (reference sequence). CDR3 size: 13 residues. Unmatched junction bases numbered 2, after V lost 5 bases and J lost 9 bases. The CDR3, as DNA: TGTGCCAGCAGCGGGACAGGGTCTTCACCCCTCCACTTT. Protein: CASSGTGSSPLHF.

V usage is TRBV6-6 and J usage is TRBJ2-2; 7 positions agree with TRBD2. This CDR3 region has 13 residues. CDR1 and CDR2 (germline): MNHNY, SVGAGI (reference sequence). V gave up 8 bases and J gave up 2 bases; unmatched junction bases: 2. Here the CDR3 DNA reads TGTGCCAGCGGAGCGGGAAACACCGGGGAGCTGTTTTTT. It translates to CASGAGNTGELFF.

V is TRBV5-1 and J is TRBJ2-5; no firm D call. Trimming shortened V by 1 base and J by 2 bases, and 12 bases separated the two germline ends. This CDR3 is built from 15 residues. The germline V gene encodes CDR1 SGHRS and CDR2 YFSETQ. CDR3 sequence: CASSLLAPQQETQYF. CDR3 nucleotide sequence: TGCGCCAGCAGCTTGTTGGCACCCCAACAAGAGACCCAGTACTTC. Filled out from reference TRBV5-1 and TRBJ2-5, the complete variable domain reads KAGVTQTPRYLIKTRGQQVTLSCSPISGHRSVSWYQQTPGQGLQFLFEYFSETQRNKGNFPGRFSGRQFSNSRSEMNVSTLELGDSALYLCASSLLAPQQETQYFGPGTRLLVL.

The chain couples TRBV5-1 to TRBJ1-2; D unclear. The germline gives CDR1 SGHRS, CDR2 YFSETQ. The CDR3 is 13 residues long. Trimming pared 3 bases from V and 4 bases from J, leaving 10 bases between. CDR3 loop: CASSSSPGYGYTF. Written as DNA, the CDR3 is TGCGCCAGCAGCTCGTCGCCCGGCTATGGCTACACCTTC.

In its sample, this clone was seen a few times. V and J are TRBV10-3 and TRBJ2-1, with 9 bases aligning to TRBD1. The CDR3 contains 16 residues. Trimming at V came to 3 bases and at J to 2 bases, leaving 5 bases not matched to a gene. CDR1 is ENHRY, CDR2 SYGVKD, per germline. This CDR3 is CAISDPDRGTYNEQFF. In nucleotides, the CDR3 is TGTGCCATCAGTGACCCGGACAGGGGCACCTACAATGAGCAGTTCTTC.

This clone was observed once. The V and J genes are TRBV6-5 and TRBJ2-3; 8 nucleotides agree with TRBD2. The CDR3 is 15 residues long. Germline V gives CDR1 MNHEY, CDR2 SVGAGI. The V segment lost 8 bases and the J segment 1 base; nucleotides outside the gene matches: 8. The CDR3 region has the DNA TGTGCCAGCGCCGACCGGGGGGGTGGCACAGATACGCAGTATTTT. This encodes CASADRGGGTDTQYF.

V usage is TRBV19 and J usage is TRBJ1-2; 12 bases are a match to TRBD1. Trimming cost V 5 bases and J 5 bases; bases outside gene matches: 3. In germline, CDR1 is LNHDA, CDR2 SQIVND (reference sequence). The CDR3 is made up of 14 amino acids. CDR3 residues: CASSGTGGPYGYTF. The CDR3 nucleotides are TGTGCCAGTAGTGGGACAGGGGGCCCTTATGGCTACACCTTC.

The chain couples TRBV28 to TRBJ2-5; 12 bases are a match to TRBD1. V lost 3 bases, J lost 4 bases, and 6 bases stayed unmatched. The CDR3 extends over 16 amino acids. Germline V gene sequence: CDR1 MDHEN, CDR2 SYDVKM. In DNA, the CDR3 is TGTGCCAGCAGTTTGTTGGGACAGGGGGCGAGAGAGACCCAGTACTTC. This gives the protein CASSLLGQGARETQYF.

CDR3 residues: CASSSALTGTNQPQHF. In DNA, the CDR3 is TGTGCCAGCAGCTCTGCCCTGACAGGGACAAATCAGCCCCAGCATTTT. V and J are TRBV7-9 and TRBJ1-5; TRBD1 aligns across 7 bases. The CDR3 has 16 residues. V lost 4 bases to trimming and J lost 4 bases; unmatched junction nucleotides: 10. From germline, CDR1 is SEHNR and CDR2 FQNEAQ (reference sequence). The full variable domain, completed using reference TRBV7-9 and TRBJ1-5, is DTGVSQNPRHKITKRGQNVTFRCDPISEHNRLYWYRQTLGQGPEFLTYFQNEAQLEKSRLLSDRFSAERPKGSFSTLEIQRTEQGDSAMYLCASSSALTGTNQPQHFGDGTRLSIL.

The chain is built from TRBV7-3 and TRBJ2-5, with 7 positions matching TRBD2. The CDR3 consists of 15 residues. V was pared by 3 bases and J by 4 bases, with 8 bases of the junction left unmatched. Per germline, CDR1 SGHTA and CDR2 FQGTGA. CDR3 nucleotides: TGTGCCAGCAGCTTGAGTAGTGGGAGGGGAGAGACCCAGTACTTC. It yields the protein CASSLSSGRGETQYF.

The chain joins TRBV6-2 or TRBV6-3 to TRBJ2-3, with a tentative D call TRBD1 (5 bases). Per the germline V gene, CDR1 is MNHEY and CDR2 is SVGEGT. The V end lost 6 bases, the J end lost 2 bases, and 12 bases lay between the germline ends. This CDR3 comprises 14 residues. CDR3 sequence: CASSRDSYTDTQYF. The CDR3 DNA follows: TGTGCCAGCAGCCGTGACAGTTACACAGATACGCAGTATTTT.

The chain uses TRBV14 and TRBJ2-7; 8 nucleotides match TRBD1. The germline V gene encodes CDR1 SGHDN and CDR2 FVKESK. The V and J ends lost 1 base and 3 bases, in that order; junction bases with no gene match: 8. The CDR3 contains 16 residues. CDR3 bases: TGTGCCAGCAGCCAAGGCGCCGGGACAGGTTTCTACGAGCAGTACTTC. It yields the protein CASSQGAGTGFYEQYF.

This chain joins TRBV29-1 and TRBJ2-3, with TRBD1 identical over 9 bases. V was pared by 7 bases and J by 5 bases, with 7 bases of the junction left unmatched. The CDR3 sequence is 13 residues long. Germline V gene sequence: CDR1 SQVTM, CDR2 ANQGSEA. The DNA of the CDR3 is TGCAGCGGAGGACAGGGGTTACGAGATACGCAGTATTTT. Residues: CSGGQGLRDTQYF.

The chain couples TRBV5-6 to TRBJ2-2; 8 nucleotides align to TRBD1. V was clipped by 0 bases and J by 4 bases; unmatched bases: 5. The CDR3 loop spans 16 amino acids. Germline V gene sequence: CDR1 SGHDT, CDR2 YYEEEE. CDR3 bases: TGTGCCAGCAGCTTGGCCGACAGGGGAGTCACCGGGGAGCTGTTTTTT. This codes for CASSLADRGVTGELFF.

The J gene is TRBJ1-2, the V gene TRBV5-5; no firm D call. V was pared by 5 bases and J by 3 bases, with 8 bases between. This CDR3 is 12 amino acids long. Per germline, CDR1 SGHKS and CDR2 YYEKEE (reference sequence). CDR3 in amino acids: CASRPGDYGYTF. The DNA of the CDR3 is TGTGCCAGCAGGCCCGGGGACTATGGCTACACCTTC.

The sample holds one count of this clone. J is TRBJ2-1 and V is TRBV10-3; TRBD2 matches 7 bases. The germline gives CDR1 ENHRY, CDR2 SYGVKD. This CDR3 contains 17 residues. V lost 8 bases to trimming and J lost 4 bases; unmatched junction nucleotides: 17. In DNA, the CDR3 is TGTGCCATCGCTGGCGGGAGCCCCCCCCCAATATACAATGAGCAGTTCTTC. Translating it yields CAIAGGSPPPIYNEQFF.

This rearrangement joins TRBV2 to TRBJ2-7; a weak D match, TRBD1 (5 bases). With 10 bases removed from V and 0 bases from J, the gap between germline ends came to 13 bases. Germline V gives CDR1 SNHLY, CDR2 FYNNEI. CDR3 length equals 13 residues. The CDR3 reads CAIQGVPSYEQYF. The DNA for the CDR3 is TGTGCCATCCAAGGGGTCCCCTCCTACGAGCAGTACTTC.

V is TRBV27 and J is TRBJ1-6, with a weak D call TRBD1 (6 bases). This CDR3 is built from 14 residues. V lost 3 bases to trimming and J lost 7 bases, with 10 bases between them. Germline loops: CDR1 MNHEY, CDR2 SMNVEV (reference sequence). The CDR3 loop is CASSLPGENSPLHF. The CDR3 DNA reads as TGTGCCAGCAGTTTGCCAGGGGAAAATTCACCCCTCCACTTT.

This clone was detected only once. The chain recombines TRBV3-1 (or the pseudogene TRBV3-2) with TRBJ1-1; 7 positions match TRBD1. Germline values: CDR1 LGHDT, CDR2 YNNKEL (reference sequence). There are 14 residues in the CDR3. Germline trimming cut 4 bases from V and 6 bases from J; bases unmatched to any gene: 8. The CDR3 DNA is TGTGCCAGCAGCCCGGGACAGAGGCTTTCTGAAGCTTTCTTT. It translates to CASSPGQRLSEAFF.